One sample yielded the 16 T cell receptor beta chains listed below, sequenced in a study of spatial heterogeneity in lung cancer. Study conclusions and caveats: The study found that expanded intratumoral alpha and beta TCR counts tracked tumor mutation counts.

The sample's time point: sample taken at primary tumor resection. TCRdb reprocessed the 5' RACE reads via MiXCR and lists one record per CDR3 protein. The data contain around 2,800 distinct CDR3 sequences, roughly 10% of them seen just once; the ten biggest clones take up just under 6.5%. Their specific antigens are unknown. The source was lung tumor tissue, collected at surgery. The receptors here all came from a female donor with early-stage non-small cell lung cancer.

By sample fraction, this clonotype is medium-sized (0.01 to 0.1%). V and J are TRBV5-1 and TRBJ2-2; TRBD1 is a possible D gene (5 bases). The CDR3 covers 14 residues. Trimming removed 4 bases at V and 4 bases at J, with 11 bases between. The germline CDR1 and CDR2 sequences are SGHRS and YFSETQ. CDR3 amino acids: CASSTGQATGELFF. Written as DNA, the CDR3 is TGCGCCAGCAGCACCGGACAAGCCACCGGGGAGCTGTTTTTT.

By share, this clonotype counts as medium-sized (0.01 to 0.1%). CDR3 region: CASSPGILETQYF. DNA for the CDR3: TGTGCCAGCTCACCAGGGATCTTGGAGACCCAGTACTTC. The chain recombines TRBV18 with TRBJ2-5; D is unclear. The CDR3 covers 13 residues. Germline lookup yields CDR1 KGHSH and CDR2 LQKENI. V lost 2 bases, J lost 5 bases, and 9 bases lay in between.

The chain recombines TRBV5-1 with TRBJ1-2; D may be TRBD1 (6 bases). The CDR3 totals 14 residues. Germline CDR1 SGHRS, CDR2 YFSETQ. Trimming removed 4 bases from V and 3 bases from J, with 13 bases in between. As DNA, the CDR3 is TGCGCCAGCAGCCCCGCCGGGGGGCACTATGGCTACACCTTC. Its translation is CASSPAGGHYGYTF.

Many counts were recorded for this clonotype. CDR3 in amino acids: CASSYDTWNGELFF. CDR3 coding DNA: TGTGCCAGCAGTTACGACACTTGGAACGGGGAGCTGTTTTTT. The J gene is TRBJ2-2, the V gene TRBV6-5; D uncertain. The germline CDR1 and CDR2 sequences are MNHEY and SVGAGI. The CDR3 totals 14 residues. V was pared by 2 bases and J by 7 bases, with 11 bases between.

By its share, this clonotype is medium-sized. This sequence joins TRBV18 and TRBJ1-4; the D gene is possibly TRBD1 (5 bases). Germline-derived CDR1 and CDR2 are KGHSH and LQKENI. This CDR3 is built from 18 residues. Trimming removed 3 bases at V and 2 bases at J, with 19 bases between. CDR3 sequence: CASSPKAQGTATNEKLFF. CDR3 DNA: TGTGCCAGCTCACCGAAAGCCCAGGGTACGGCGACTAATGAAAAACTGTTTTTT.

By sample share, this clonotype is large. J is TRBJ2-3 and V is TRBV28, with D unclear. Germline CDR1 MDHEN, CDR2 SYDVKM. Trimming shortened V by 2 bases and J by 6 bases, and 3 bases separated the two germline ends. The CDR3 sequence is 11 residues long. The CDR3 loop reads CASSLMDTQYF. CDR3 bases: TGTGCCAGCAGTTTAATGGATACGCAGTATTTT.

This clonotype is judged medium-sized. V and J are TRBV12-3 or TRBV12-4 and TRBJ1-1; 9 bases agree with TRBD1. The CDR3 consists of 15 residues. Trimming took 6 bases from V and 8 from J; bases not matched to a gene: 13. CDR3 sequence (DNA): TGTGCCAGCAGGGGGGGGACAGGGCCTCCCTCCGAAGCTTTCTTT. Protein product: CASRGGTGPPSEAFF.

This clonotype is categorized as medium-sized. The CDR3 coding sequence is TGTGCCAGCACCAGGGGACCGGCCCTGGAGCAGTTCTTC. Its protein is CASTRGPALEQFF. This chain joins TRBV12-3 or TRBV12-4 and TRBJ2-1; possibly TRBD1 for D (6 bases). The V end was cut by 7 bases, the J end by 10 bases, with 17 bases between. The CDR3 loop spans 13 amino acids.

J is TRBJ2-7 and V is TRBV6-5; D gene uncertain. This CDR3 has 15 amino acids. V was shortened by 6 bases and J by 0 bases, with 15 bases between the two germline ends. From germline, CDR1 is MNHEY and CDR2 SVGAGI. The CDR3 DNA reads TGTGCCAGCAGGACCCTCGGGCAGGTCTCCTACGAGCAGTACTTC. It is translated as CASRTLGQVSYEQYF.

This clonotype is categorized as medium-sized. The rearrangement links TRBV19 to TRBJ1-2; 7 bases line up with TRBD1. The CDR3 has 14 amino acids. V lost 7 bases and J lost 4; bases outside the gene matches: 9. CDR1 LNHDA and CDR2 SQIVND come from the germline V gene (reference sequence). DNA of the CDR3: TGTGCCAGTAATACCGGGGGACAGCCCTATGGCTACACCTTC. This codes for CASNTGGQPYGYTF.

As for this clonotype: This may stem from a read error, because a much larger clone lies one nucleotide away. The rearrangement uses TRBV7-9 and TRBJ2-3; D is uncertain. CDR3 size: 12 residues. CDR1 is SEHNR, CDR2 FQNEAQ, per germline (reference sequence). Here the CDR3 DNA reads TGTGCCAGCAGCTTGGACGGAGATACGCAGAATTTT. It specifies CASSLDGDTQNF.

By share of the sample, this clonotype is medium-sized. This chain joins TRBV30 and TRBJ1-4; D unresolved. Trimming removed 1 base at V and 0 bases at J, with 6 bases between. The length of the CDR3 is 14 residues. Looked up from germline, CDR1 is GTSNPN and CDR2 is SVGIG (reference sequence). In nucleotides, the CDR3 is TGTGCCTGGAGTGGAGACGCAACTAATGAAAAACTGTTTTTT. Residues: CAWSGDATNEKLFF.

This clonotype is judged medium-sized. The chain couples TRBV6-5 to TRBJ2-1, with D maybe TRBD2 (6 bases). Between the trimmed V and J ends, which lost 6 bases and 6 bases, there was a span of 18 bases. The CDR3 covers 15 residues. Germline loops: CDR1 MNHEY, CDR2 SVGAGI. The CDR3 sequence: CASRGGGSSFNEQFF. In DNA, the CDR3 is TGTGCCAGCAGGGGGGGTGGGTCCTCGTTCAATGAGCAGTTCTTC.

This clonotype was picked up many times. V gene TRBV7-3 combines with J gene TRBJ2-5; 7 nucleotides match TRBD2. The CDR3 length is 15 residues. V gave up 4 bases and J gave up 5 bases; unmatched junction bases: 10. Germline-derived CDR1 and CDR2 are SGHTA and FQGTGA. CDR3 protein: CASSSGGLGGETQYF. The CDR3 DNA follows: TGTGCCAGCAGCTCCGGAGGACTAGGTGGGGAGACCCAGTACTTC.

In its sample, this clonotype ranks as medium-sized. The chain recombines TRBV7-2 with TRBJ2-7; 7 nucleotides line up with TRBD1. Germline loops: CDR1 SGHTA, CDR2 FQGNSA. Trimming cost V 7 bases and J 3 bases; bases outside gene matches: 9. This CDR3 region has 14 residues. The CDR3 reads CASKQTGINYEQYF. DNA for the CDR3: TGTGCCAGCAAGCAGACAGGGATCAACTACGAGCAGTACTTC.

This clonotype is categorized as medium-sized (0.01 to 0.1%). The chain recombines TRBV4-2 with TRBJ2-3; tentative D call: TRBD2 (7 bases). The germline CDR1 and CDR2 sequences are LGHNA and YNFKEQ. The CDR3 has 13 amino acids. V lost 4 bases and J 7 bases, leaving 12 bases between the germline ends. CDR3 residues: CASSPGGLNTQYF. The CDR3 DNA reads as TGTGCCAGCAGCCCCGGGGGGCTAAATACGCAGTATTTT.